This TCR beta chain was found in a study of blood T cells in healthy people across ages (dated by TCRdb to between 2014 and 2016). At the level of the whole study: In model experiments, roughly one uniquely barcoded TCR beta cDNA molecule per two T cells was captured by template switching. To avoid experimental bias, donors of different ages were distributed randomly across sequencing lanes. Two additional independent replicas of 1 million unique cDNA reads from the same blood draw were analyzed for two donors (one aged 18 to 30 and one aged 80 or older). The study measured age-related changes in TCR beta repertoire diversity using deep sequencing normalized with unique cDNA molecular identifiers. Donors were grouped into four age groups: young (average 16 years), middle-aged (39), aged (about 60) and long-lived (82).

Its CDR3 holds 14 amino acids, cysteine through phenylalanine. Only CDR3 DNA remains: 42 bases, in frame from the first base. CDR1 and CDR2, per the germline V gene (reference sequence), are DFQATT and SNEGSKA. Systemically healthy Caucasian individuals from Russia, some 40 in total and aged roughly 6 to 95 years, were included as donors. Ten milliliters of peripheral blood were drawn from each donor into EDTA-treated Vacutainer tubes. Ficoll-Paque density-gradient centrifugation was used to isolate PBMCs, with at least 6.5 million per sample. Trizol reagent was used to extract total RNA from PBMCs, with at least 5 micrograms per sample. The percentages of naive CD45RAhigh/CD27high T cells were determined by flow cytometry on a PBMC aliquot from every donor. Overall results and qualifications from the work: Observed TCR beta diversity per million T cells fell roughly linearly with age, and a significant reduction was already apparent by age around 39. Compared with the aged group, the long-lived group had more naive CD4+ T cells, fewer expanded clones and increased TCR diversity, a pattern suggesting age selection. Because profiling used bulk unsorted PBMCs, naive and antigen-experienced compartments could not be compared conclusively. Because the CMV infection status of the donors was unknown, age-related changes in expanded clonotypes may potentially have been confounded. Estimates of total diversity from one million sequenced T cells were regarded as lower bounds and underestimates. A strong correlation was found between observed TCR beta diversity and the percentage of naive T cells measured by flow cytometry.

To note about this clonotype: Its antigen is unknown. Nothing much larger sits one base from this clone, and base qualities are not available.

Library construction relied on 5' RACE. Sequenced using an Illumina HiSeq 2500. A second PCR of roughly 7 to 12 cycles was run with a J-beta primer mix and a sample-barcoded 5' primer. A unique molecular identifier was introduced onto each TCR beta cDNA molecule by a template-switch 5' adaptor carrying 12 random nucleotides. Each sample yielded at least 3 million CDR3-containing paired-end reads. First-strand cDNA synthesis was performed from all RNA using the Mint cDNA synthesis kit, with priming by a TRBC-specific oligonucleotide. All cDNA was treated with uracil-DNA glycosylase and then went through a first 18-cycle PCR with the universal primers M1SS and BC2_uni_R. The published analysis was carried out like this. For normalization, 1 million high-quality reads were randomly selected from each sample, with every read carrying a distinct molecular identifier. Reads sharing molecular identifiers were discarded rather than binned into consensus sequences. CDR3 identification, clonotype clustering and error correction used MiTCR with a Q25 quality threshold and the strictest error-elimination algorithm. A nonparametric unseen species model using Euler transformation provided a lower-bound estimate of total TCR beta diversity. TCRdb redid the processing of the public reads, applying fastp at Q25 and MiXCR, and retained in-frame beta chains. Entries are consolidated by CDR3 protein sequence, retaining the most common genes and DNA. What appears here as the V and J calls and clone size reflects TCRdb's work, not the paper's. A total of 1.5 million to 2 million distinct CDR3 sequences appear in this sample, 28% of them only once. Clones ranked in the top ten supply less than 9.5% of the sample.

The sequence came from a woman aged 25 to 45 in good health. The V gene is TRBV20-1 and the J gene is TRBJ2-5; no D gene call is confident. The J call may be mistaken, given a closer DNA end match to TRBJ2-7. Sequencing input: blood. The CDR3 region: CSAQDQWGSREQYF. At the DNA level, the sequence is TGCAGTGCGCAGGACCAGTGGGGATCCCGCGAGCAGTACTTC.